Presented here are 5 T cell receptor beta chains from one specimen sequenced in a study of blood T cell repertoires in COVID-19. Assay: immunoSEQ multiplex PCR; the TCRdb copy retains only in-frame clones and omits some. The top ten clones hold 0.85% to 1.3% of a sample with around 380,000 clones, around 84% of them seen once. What was sequenced was peripheral blood. Receptors were obtained from a human donor with acute or convalescent COVID-19. The donor label of this sample is uncertain.

The genes are TRBV5-1 and TRBJ2-3; weak D call: TRBD2 (6 bases). Germline CDR1 reads SGHRS; CDR2 reads YFSETQ. Trimming removed 1 base from V and 2 bases from J, with 14 bases in between. This CDR3 spans 16 amino acids. The CDR3 loop is CASSLTGGPNTDTQYF. The CDR3 bases are TGCGCCAGCAGCTTGACCGGGGGACCTAACACAGATACGCAGTATTTT.

This chain uses TRBV18 with TRBJ1-1, with D hard to call. Germline lookup yields CDR1 KGHSH and CDR2 LQKENI. The ends were cut back, 1 base at V and 2 bases at J, with 8 bases in the middle. The CDR3 extends over 14 amino acids. CDR3 coding DNA: TGTGCCAGCTCACCACGGCAAATAAACACTGAAGCTTTCTTT. It encodes CASSPRQINTEAFF.

This chain uses TRBV11-2 with TRBJ2-7; 9 bases fit TRBD1. Trimming at V came to 1 base and at J to 0 bases, leaving 4 bases not matched to a gene. The CDR3 spans 16 residues. Germline V lookup: CDR1 SGHAT, CDR2 FQNNGV. This CDR3 reads CASSLGDRVASYEQYF. In DNA form, the CDR3 reads TGTGCCAGCAGCTTAGGGGACAGGGTTGCCTCCTACGAGCAGTACTTC.

The genes are TRBV7-9 and TRBJ2-2; D call uncertain. CDR1 SEHNR and CDR2 FQNEAQ come from the germline V gene (reference sequence). This CDR3 is 15 amino acids long. V was shortened by 6 bases and J by 5 bases, with 16 bases between the two germline ends. The CDR3 spells CASSSHATHTGELFF. CDR3 coding DNA: TGTGCCAGCAGTTCACACGCCACGCATACCGGGGAGCTGTTTTTT.

This clone was counted a few times. V is TRBV30 and J is TRBJ2-7; TRBD1 aligns across 9 bases. The CDR3 covers 15 residues. V lost 8 bases and J lost 2; bases outside the gene matches: 13. Germline V lookup: CDR1 GTSNPN, CDR2 SVGIG (reference sequence). CDR3 nucleotide sequence: TGTGCCCAGGTACGGCGGACAGGGGTGACCTACGAGCAGTACTTC. This translates into CAQVRRTGVTYEQYF.